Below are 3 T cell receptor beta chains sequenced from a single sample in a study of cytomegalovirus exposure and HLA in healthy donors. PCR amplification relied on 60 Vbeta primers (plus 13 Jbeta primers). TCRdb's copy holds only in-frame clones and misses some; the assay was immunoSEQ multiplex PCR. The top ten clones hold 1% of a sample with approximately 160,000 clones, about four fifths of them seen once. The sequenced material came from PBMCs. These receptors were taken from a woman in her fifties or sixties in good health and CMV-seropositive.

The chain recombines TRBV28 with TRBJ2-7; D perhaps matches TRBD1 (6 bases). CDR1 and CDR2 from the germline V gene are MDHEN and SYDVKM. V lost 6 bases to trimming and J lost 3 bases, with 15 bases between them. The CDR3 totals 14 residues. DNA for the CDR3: TGTGCCAGCAGGTCGACAGGAGGTATCTACGAGCAGTACTTC. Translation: CASRSTGGIYEQYF.

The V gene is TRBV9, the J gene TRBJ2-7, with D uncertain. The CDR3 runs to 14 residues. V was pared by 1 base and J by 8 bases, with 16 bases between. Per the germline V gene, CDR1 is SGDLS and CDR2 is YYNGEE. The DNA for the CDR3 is TGTGCCAGCAGCGTATCCCCCGGTGTTGTCAAGCAGTACTTC. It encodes CASSVSPGVVKQYF.

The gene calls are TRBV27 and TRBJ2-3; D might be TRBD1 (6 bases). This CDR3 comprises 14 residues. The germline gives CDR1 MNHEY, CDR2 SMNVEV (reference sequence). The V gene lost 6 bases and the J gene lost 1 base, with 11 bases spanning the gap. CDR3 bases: TGTGCCAGCAGGGTGTACAGGGGCACAGATACGCAGTATTTT. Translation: CASRVYRGTDTQYF.